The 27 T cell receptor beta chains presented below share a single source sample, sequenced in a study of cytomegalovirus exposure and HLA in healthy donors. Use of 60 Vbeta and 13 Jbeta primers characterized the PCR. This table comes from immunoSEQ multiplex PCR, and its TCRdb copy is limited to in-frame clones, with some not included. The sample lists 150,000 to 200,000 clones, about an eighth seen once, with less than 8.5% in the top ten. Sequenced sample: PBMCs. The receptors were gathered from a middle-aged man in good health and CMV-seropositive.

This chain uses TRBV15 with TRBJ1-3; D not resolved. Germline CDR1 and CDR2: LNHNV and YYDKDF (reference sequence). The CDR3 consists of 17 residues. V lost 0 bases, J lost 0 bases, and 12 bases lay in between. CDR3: CATSRDIAQASGNTIYF. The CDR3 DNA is TGTGCCACCAGCAGAGATATAGCGCAGGCCTCTGGAAACACCATATATTTT.

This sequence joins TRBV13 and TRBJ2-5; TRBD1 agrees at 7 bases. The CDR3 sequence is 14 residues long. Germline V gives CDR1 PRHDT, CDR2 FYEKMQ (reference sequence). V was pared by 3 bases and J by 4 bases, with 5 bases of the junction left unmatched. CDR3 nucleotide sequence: TGTGCCAGCAGCTTGGGACAGTTGGGAGAGACCCAGTACTTC. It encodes CASSLGQLGETQYF.

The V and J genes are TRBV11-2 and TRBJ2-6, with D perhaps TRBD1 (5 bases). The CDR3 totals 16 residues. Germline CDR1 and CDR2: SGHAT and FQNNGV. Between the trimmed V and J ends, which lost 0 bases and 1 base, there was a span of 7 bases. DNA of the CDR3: TGTGCCAGCAGCTTAGACAGGGTTTCTGGGGCCAACGTCCTGACTTTC. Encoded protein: CASSLDRVSGANVLTF.

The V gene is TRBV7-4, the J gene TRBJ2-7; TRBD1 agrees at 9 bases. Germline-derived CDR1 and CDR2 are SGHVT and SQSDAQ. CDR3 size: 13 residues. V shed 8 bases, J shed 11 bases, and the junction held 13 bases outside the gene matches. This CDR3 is CASPYTGTGSEYV. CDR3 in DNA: TGTGCCAGCCCCTACACCGGGACAGGGTCGGAGTACGTC.

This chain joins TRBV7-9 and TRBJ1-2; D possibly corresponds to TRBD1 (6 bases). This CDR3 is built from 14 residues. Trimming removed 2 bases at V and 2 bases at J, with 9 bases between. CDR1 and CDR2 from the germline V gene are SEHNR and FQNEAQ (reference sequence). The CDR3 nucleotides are TGTGCCAGCAGCTTACCAGGACAGAACTATGGCTACACCTTC. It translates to CASSLPGQNYGYTF.

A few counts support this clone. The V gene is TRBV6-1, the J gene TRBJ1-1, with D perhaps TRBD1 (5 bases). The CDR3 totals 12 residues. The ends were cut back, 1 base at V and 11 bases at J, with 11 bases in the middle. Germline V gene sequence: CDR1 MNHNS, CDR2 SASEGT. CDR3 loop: CASSEETGVAFF. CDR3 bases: TGTGCCAGCAGTGAAGAAACAGGAGTTGCTTTCTTT.

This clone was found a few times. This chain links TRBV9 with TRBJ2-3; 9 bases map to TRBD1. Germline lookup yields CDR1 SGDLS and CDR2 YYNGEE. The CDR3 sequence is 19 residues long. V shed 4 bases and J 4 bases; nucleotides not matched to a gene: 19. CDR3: CASSPRIRTGDVNADTQYF. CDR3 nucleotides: TGTGCCAGCAGCCCCCGTATTCGGACAGGGGACGTTAACGCAGATACGCAGTATTTT. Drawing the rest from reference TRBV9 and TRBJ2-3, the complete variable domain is DSGVTQTPKHLITATGQRVTLRCSPRSGDLSVYWYQQSLDQGLQFLIQYYNGEERAKGNILERFSAQQFPDLHSELNLSSLELGDSALYFCASSPRIRTGDVNADTQYFGPGTRLTVL.

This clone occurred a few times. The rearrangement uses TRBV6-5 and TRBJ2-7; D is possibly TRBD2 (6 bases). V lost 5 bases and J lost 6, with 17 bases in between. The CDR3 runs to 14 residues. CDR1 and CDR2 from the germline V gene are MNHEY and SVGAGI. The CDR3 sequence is CASSIGLSTGEQYV. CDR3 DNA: TGTGCCAGCAGTATAGGACTATCGACGGGCGAGCAGTACGTC.

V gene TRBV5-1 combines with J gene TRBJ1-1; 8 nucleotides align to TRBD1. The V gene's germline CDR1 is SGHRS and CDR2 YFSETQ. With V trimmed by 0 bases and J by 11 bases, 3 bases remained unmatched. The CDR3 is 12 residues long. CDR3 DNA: TGCGCCAGCAGCTTGGCCGGGACAGGCGCTTTCTTT. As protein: CASSLAGTGAFF.

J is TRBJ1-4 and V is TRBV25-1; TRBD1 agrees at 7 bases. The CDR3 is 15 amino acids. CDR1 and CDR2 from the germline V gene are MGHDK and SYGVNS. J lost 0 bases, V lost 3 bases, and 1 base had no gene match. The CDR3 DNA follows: TGTGCCAGCAGTGACAGGGGGGCAACTAATGAAAAACTGTTTTTT. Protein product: CASSDRGATNEKLFF.

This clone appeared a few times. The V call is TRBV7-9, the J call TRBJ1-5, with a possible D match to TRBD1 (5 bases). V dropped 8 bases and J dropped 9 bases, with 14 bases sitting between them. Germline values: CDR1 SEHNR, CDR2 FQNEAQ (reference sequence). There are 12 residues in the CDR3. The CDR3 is CASCRGKGPQHF. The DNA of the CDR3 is TGTGCCAGCTGTAGGGGCAAAGGGCCCCAGCATTTT.

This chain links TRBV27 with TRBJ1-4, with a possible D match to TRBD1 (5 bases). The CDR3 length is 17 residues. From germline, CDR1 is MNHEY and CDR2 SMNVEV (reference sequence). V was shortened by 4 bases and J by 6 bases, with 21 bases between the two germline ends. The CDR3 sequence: CASSSRARSGAHEKLFF. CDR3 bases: TGTGCCAGCAGTTCCCGGGCCCGATCTGGGGCCCATGAAAAACTGTTTTTT.

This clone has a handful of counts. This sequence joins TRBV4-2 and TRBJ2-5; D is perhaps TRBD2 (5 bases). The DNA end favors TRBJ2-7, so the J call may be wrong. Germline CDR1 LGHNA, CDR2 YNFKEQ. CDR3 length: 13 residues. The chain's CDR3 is CASSQASGYEQYF. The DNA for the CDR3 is TGTGCCAGCAGCCAAGCCAGCGGCTACGAGCAGTACTTC.

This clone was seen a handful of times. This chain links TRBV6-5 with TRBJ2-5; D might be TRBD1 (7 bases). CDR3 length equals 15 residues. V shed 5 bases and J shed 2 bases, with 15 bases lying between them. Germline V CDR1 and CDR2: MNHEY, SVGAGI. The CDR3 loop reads CASSPPTGTQETQYF. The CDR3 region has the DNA TGTGCCAGCAGTCCGCCGACAGGGACTCAAGAGACCCAGTACTTC.

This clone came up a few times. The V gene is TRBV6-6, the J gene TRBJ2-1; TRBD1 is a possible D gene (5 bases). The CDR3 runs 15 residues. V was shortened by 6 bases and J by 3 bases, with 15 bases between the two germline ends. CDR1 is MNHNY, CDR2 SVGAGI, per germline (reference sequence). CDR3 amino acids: CASSPGNVNYNEQFF. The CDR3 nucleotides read TGTGCCAGCAGCCCAGGGAATGTTAACTACAATGAGCAGTTCTTC.

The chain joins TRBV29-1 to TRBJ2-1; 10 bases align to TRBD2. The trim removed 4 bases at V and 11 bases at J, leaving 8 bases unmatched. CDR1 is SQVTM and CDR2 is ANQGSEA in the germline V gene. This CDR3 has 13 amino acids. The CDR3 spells CSVVVAGGVKQFF. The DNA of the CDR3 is TGCAGCGTTGTAGTAGCGGGGGGCGTAAAGCAGTTCTTC.

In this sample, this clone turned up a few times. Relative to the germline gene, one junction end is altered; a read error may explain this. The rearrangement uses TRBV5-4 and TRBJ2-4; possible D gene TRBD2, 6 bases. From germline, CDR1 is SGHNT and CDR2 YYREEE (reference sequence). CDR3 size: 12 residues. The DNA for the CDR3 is TGTGCCAGCAGCTTGATGGGGGGACGGACTAACTTC. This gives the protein CASSLMGGRTNF.

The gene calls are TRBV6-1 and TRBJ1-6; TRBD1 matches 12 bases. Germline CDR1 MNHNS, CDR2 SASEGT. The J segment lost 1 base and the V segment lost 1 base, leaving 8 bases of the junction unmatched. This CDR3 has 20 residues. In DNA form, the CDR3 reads TGTGCCAGCAGTGAAGTGGGACAGGGGGCTTTTCGTTCCTATAATTCACCCCTCCACTTT. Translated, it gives CASSEVGQGAFRSYNSPLHF.

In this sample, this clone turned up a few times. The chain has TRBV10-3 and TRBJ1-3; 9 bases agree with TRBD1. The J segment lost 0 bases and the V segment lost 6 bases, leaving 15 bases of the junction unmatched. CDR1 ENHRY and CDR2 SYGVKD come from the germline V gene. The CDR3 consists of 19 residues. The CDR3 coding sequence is TGTGCCATCAGAGCCGGGACAGGGAAACAATCTCGCTCTGGAAACACCATATATTTT. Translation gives CAIRAGTGKQSRSGNTIYF.

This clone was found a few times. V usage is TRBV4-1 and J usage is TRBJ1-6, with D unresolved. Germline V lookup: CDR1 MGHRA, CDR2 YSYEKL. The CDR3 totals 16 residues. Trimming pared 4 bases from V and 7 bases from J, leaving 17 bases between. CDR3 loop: CASSPAEGSYNSPLHF. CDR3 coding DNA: TGCGCCAGCAGCCCCGCGGAAGGCAGTTACAATTCACCCCTCCACTTT.

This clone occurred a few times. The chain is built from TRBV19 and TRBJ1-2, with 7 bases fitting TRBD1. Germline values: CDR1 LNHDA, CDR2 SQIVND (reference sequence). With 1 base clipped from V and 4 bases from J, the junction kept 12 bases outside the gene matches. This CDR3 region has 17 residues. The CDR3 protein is CASSIGRSSGGLYGYTF. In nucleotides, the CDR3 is TGTGCCAGTAGTATAGGCCGCTCCTCAGGGGGACTCTATGGCTACACCTTC.

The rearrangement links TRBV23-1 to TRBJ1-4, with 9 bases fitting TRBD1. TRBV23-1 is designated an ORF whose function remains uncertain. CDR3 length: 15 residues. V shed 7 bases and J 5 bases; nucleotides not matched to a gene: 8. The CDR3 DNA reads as TGCGCCAGCAATTCTTGGACAGGGGCGAATGAAAAACTGTTTTTT. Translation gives CASNSWTGANEKLFF.

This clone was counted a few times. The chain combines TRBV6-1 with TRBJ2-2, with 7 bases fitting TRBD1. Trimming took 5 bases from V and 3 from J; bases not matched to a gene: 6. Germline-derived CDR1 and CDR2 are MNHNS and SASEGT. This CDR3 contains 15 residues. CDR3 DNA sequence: TGTGCCAGCAGTCCAACAGGGGTCGACACCGGGGAGCTGTTTTTT. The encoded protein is CASSPTGVDTGELFF.

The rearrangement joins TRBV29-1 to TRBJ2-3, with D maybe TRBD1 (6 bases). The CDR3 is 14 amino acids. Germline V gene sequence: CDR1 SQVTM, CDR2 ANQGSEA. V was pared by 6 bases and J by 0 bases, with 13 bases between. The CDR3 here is CSVKADSSTDTQYF. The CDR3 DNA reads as TGCAGCGTGAAGGCGGACAGTAGCACAGATACGCAGTATTTT.

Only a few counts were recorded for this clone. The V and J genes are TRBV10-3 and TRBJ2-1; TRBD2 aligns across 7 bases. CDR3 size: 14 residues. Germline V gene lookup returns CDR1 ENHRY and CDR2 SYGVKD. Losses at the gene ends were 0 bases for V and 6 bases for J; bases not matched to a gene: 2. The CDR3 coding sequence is TGTGCCATCAGTGAGTCGACGGGGGGCAATGAGCAGTTCTTC. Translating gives CAISESTGGNEQFF.

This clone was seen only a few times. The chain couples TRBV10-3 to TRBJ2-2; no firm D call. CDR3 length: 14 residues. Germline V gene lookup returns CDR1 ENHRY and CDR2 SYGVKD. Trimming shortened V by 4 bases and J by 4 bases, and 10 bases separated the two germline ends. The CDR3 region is CAISVTFGTGELFF. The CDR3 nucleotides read TGTGCCATCAGTGTCACTTTTGGCACCGGGGAGCTGTTTTTT.

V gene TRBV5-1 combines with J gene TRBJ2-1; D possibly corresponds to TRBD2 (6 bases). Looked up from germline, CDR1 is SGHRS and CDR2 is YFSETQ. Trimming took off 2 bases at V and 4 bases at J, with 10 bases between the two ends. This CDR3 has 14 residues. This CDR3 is CASSFGDSYNEQFF. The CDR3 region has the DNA TGCGCCAGCAGCTTTGGGGACTCTTACAATGAGCAGTTCTTC.